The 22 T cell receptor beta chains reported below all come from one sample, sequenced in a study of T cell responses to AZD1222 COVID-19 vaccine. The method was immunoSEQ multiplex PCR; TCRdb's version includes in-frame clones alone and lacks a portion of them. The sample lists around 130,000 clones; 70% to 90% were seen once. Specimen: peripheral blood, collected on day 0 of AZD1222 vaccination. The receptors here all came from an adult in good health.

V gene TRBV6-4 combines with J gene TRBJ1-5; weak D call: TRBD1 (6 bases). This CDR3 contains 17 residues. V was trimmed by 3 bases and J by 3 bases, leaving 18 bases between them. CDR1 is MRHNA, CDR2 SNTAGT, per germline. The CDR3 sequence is CASSEIVTGFSNQPQHF. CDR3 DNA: TGTGCCAGCAGTGAGATTGTAACAGGGTTCTCCAATCAGCCCCAGCATTTT.

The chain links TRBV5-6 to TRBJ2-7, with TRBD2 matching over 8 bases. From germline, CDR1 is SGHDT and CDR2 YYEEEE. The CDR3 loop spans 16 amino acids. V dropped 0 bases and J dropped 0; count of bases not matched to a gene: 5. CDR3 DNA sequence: TGTGCCAGCAGCTTGGTCACTAGCGGTAGCTCCTACGAGCAGTACTTC. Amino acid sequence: CASSLVTSGSSYEQYF. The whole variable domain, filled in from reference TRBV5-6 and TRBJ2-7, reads DAGVTQSPTHLIKTRGQQVTLRCSPKSGHDTVSWYQQALGQGPQFIFQYYEEEERQRGNFPDRFSGHQFPNYSSELNVNALLLGDSALYLCASSLVTSGSSYEQYFGPGTRLTVT.

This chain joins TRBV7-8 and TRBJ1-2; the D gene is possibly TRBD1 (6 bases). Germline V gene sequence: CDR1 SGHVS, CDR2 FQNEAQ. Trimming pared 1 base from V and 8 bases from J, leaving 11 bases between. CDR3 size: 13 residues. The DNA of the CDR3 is TGTGCCAGCAGCTTAGACAGGGCTGAGGGCTACACCTTC. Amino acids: CASSLDRAEGYTF.

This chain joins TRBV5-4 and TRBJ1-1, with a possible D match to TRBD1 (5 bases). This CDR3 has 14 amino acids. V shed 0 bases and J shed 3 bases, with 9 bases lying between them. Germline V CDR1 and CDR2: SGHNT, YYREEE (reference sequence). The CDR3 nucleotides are TGTGCCAGCAGCTTGGAGAGGGGTTACACTGAAGCTTTCTTT. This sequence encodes CASSLERGYTEAFF.

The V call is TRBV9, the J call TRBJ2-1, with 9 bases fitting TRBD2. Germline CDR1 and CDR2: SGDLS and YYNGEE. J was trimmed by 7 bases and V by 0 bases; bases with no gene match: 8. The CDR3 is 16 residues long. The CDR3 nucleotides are TGTGCCAGCAGCGTAGTAGAGGGACTAGCTACGAATGAGCAGTTCTTC. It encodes CASSVVEGLATNEQFF.

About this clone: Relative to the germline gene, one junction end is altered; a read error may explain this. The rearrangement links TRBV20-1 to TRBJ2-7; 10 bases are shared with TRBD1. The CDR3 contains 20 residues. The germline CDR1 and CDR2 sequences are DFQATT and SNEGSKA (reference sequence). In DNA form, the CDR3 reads TGCAGTGCTAGTTTCCCGGCGGGACAGGGGAAACCACTAACACTATACGGGCAGTACTTC. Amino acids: CSASFPAGQGKPLTLYGQYF.

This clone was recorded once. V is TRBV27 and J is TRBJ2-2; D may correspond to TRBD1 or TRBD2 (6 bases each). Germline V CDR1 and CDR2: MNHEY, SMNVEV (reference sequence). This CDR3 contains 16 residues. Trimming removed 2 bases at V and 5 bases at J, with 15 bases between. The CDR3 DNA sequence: TGTGCCAGCAGTTTACGGGGGCCGCTTTCTACCGGGGAGCTGTTTTTT. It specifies CASSLRGPLSTGELFF.

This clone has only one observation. DNA for the CDR3: TGTGCCAGCAGTTTAAACAGGGGCCGCCTTGCAGATACGCAGTATTTT. It translates to CASSLNRGRLADTQYF. The rearrangement joins TRBV28 to TRBJ2-3, with TRBD1 matching 7 bases. The CDR3 runs to 16 residues. Germline loops: CDR1 MDHEN, CDR2 SYDVKM. Trimming took 2 bases from V and 4 from J; bases not matched to a gene: 9. Combining the CDR3 with reference TRBV28 and TRBJ2-3 gives the whole variable domain DVKVTQSSRYLVKRTGEKVFLECVQDMDHENMFWYRQDPGLGLRLIYFSYDVKMKEKGDIPEGYSVSREKKERFSLILESASTNQTSMYLCASSLNRGRLADTQYFGPGTRLTVL.

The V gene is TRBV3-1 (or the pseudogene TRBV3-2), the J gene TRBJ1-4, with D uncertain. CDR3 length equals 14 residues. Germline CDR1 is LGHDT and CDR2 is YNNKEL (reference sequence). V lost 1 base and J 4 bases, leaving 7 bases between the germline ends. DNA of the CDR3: TGTGCCAGCAGCCAAGGTGCTCTTAATGAAAAACTGTTTTTT. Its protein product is CASSQGALNEKLFF.

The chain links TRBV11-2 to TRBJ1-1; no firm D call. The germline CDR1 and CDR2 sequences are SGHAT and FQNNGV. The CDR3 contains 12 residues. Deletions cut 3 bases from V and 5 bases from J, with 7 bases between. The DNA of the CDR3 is TGTGCCAGCAGCTTGTGGGAGACTGAAGCTTTCTTT. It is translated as CASSLWETEAFF.

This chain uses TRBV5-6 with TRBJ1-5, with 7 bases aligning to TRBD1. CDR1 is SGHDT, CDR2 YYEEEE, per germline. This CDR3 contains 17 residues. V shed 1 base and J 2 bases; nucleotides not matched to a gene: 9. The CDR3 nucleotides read TGTGCCAGCAGCTTGTCGAAGGGGGCGGGTCGCAATCAGCCCCAGCATTTT. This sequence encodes CASSLSKGAGRNQPQHF.

CDR3 protein: CASSSHYFLETEAFF. DNA for the CDR3: TGTGCCAGCAGCTCCCATTATTTCTTAGAAACTGAAGCTTTCTTT. This chain joins TRBV11-3 and TRBJ1-1; no reliable D call. The germline V gene encodes CDR1 SGHNT and CDR2 YENEEA. This CDR3 spans 15 amino acids. V was trimmed by 4 bases and J by 5 bases, leaving 17 bases between them.

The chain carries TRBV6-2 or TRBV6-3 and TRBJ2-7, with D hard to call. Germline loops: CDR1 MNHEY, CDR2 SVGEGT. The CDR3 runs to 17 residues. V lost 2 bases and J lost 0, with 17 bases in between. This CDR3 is CASSYPLPRRSSYEQYF. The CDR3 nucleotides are TGTGCCAGCAGTTACCCCCTTCCTCGACGGTCCTCCTACGAGCAGTACTTC.

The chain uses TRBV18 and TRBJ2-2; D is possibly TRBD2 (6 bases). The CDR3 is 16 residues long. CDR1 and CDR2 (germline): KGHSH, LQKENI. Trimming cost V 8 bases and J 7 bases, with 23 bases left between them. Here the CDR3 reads CASPRDPTSRGGELFF. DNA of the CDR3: TGTGCCAGCCCACGGGATCCGACTAGTCGTGGCGGGGAGCTGTTTTTT.

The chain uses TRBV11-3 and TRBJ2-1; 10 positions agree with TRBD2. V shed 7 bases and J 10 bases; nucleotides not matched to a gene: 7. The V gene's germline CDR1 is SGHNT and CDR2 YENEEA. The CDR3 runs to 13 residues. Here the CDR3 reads CASTSSGRREQFF. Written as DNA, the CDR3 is TGTGCCAGCACGTCTAGCGGGAGAAGGGAGCAGTTCTTC.

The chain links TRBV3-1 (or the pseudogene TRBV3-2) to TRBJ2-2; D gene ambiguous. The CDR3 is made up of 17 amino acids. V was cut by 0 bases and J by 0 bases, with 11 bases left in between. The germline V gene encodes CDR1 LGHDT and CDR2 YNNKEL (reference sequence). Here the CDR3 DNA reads TGTGCCAGCAGCCAAGATTTCGGCCGCTCGAACACCGGGGAGCTGTTTTTT. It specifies CASSQDFGRSNTGELFF.

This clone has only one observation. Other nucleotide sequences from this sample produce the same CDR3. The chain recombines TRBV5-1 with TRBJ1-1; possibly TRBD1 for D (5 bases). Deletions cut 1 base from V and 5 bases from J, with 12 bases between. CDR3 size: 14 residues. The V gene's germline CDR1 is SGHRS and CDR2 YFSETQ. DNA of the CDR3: TGCGCCAGCAGCTTGAGTCAGGGAAGTACTGAAGCTTTCTTT. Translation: CASSLSQGSTEAFF.

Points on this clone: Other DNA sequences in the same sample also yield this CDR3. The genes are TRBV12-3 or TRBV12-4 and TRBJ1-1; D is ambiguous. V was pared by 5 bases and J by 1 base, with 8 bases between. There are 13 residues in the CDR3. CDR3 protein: CASSPTANTEAFF. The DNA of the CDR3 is TGTGCCAGCAGTCCCACAGCGAACACTGAAGCTTTCTTT.

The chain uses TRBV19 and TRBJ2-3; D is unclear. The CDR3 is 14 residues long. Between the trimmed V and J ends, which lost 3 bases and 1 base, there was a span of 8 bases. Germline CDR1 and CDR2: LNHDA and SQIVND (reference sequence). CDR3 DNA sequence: TGTGCCAGTAGTATTAGGGTAGGCACAGATACGCAGTATTTT. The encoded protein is CASSIRVGTDTQYF.

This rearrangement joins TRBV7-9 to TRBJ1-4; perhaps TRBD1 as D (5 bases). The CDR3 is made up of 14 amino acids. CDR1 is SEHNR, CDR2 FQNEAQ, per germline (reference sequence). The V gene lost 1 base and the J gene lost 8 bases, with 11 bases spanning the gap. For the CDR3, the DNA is TGTGCCAGCAGCTTAGGCGGGGACCTGGAAAAACTGTTTTTT. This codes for CASSLGGDLEKLFF.

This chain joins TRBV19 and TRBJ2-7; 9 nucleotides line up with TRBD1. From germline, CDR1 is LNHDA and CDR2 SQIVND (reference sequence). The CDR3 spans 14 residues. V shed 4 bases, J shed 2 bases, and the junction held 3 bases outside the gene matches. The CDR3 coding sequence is TGTGCCAGTAGTAGGGACAGGGCAACCTACGAGCAGTACTTC. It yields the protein CASSRDRATYEQYF.

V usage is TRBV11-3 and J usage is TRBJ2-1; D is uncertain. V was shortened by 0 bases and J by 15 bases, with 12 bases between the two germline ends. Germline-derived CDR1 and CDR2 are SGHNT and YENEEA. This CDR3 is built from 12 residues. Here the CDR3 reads CASSLEGLSAFF. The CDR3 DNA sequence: TGTGCCAGCAGCTTAGAAGGCCTAAGCGCGTTCTTC.